Listed below are T cell receptor beta chains from one sample, sequenced in a study of T cells after yellow fever vaccination. Each CDR3 protein gets one entry after TCRdb re-called the 5' RACE reads with MiXCR. Of 310,000 or so distinct CDR3 sequences in the sample, 6.8% are singletons; the top ten hold roughly a sixth. Sequences were derived from PBMCs, sampled more than 40 days after the first yellow fever vaccination. The receptors stem from a man aged 18 to 35 who received the YFV17D yellow fever vaccine. Each CDR3 is given with its conserved first and last residue. A D gene is named only where the DNA matches it firmly. Only some rows state a clone size, as once, few, many or a class for expanded clones.

.	TRBV5-1	TRBD2	TRBJ2-5	TGCGCCAGCAGCCCTGCCCCGGCGGGGGGGCCCTATCAAGAGACCCAGTACTTC	CASSPAPAGGPYQETQYF
many	TRBV7-9	TRBD2	TRBJ2-1	TGTGCCAGCAGCCTGACTAGCGGGGGGAGCTCCTACAATGAGCAGTTCTTC	CASSLTSGGSSYNEQFF
few	TRBV6-5	TRBD2	TRBJ2-1	TGTGCCAGCAGTTACCCCGGGGACGGGGAGCGGGGTTCCTACAATGAGCAGTTCTTC	CASSYPGDGERGSYNEQFF
.	TRBV6-1	.	TRBJ2-7	TGTGCCAGCAGTGAAGCGGTGATAGGCTACGAGCAGTACTTC	CASSEAVIGYEQYF
few	TRBV7-9	.	TRBJ1-2	TGTGCCAGCAGCCCTATGGGGGGTCGTGAGTATGGCTACACCTTC	CASSPMGGREYGYTF
.	TRBV7-6	.	TRBJ1-1	TGTGCCAGCAGCCCTCGGGACGGTTGGAACACTGAAGCTTTCTTT	CASSPRDGWNTEAFF
many	TRBV12-3/TRBV12-4	.	TRBJ1-5	TGTGCCAGCAGTTTAGGCCTCAATCAGCCCCAGCATTTT	CASSLGLNQPQHF
.	TRBV7-6	TRBD2	TRBJ2-1	TGTGCCAGCAGCCTGACTAGCGGGGGGGAGGAGCAGTTCTTC	CASSLTSGGEEQFF
few	TRBV20-1	.	TRBJ2-7	TGCAGTGCTAGAGTTGGGGGTCAAATCTCCTACGAGCAGTACTTC	CSARVGGQISYEQYF
few	TRBV11-2	TRBD2	TRBJ2-3	TGTGCCAGCAGCACGGGACTAGCGGGGTACCATAGCACAGATACGCAGTATTTT	CASSTGLAGYHSTDTQYF
few	TRBV20-1	TRBD1	TRBJ2-1	TGCAGTGCCGACGATGGGGACAGGAAGTTGGATGAGCAGTTCTTC	CSADDGDRKLDEQFF
.	TRBV3-1	TRBD2	TRBJ2-3	TGTGCCAGCAGCCGTACAGCGGGGGGGCAGACAGATACGCAGTATTTT	CASSRTAGGQTDTQYF
.	TRBV4-2	TRBD2	TRBJ2-1	TGTGCCAGCAGCCAAGTCCTGGGGGGGTACAATGAGCAGTTCTTC	CASSQVLGGYNEQFF
.	TRBV20-1	.	TRBJ1-5	TGCAGTGCTACCCAGGGGCGAGATCAGCCCCAGCATTTT	CSATQGRDQPQHF
many	TRBV21-1	.	TRBJ2-5	TGTGCCAGCAGGGGGGCGATAAAAGAGACCCAGTACTTC	CASRGAIKETQYF
few	TRBV6-1	.	TRBJ2-7	TGTGCCAGCAGCGTTTTTTATGGGAGCGGCTCCTACGAGCAGTACTTC	CASSVFYGSGSYEQYF
.	TRBV7-2	.	TRBJ2-3	TGTGCCAGCAGCCCCGAGTTCCGGGGCACAGATACGCAGTATTTT	CASSPEFRGTDTQYF
many	TRBV5-1	.	TRBJ2-7	TGCGCCAGCAGCCCCCTTACAGGGTCCTCCTACGAGCAGTACTTC	CASSPLTGSSYEQYF
.	TRBV5-1	TRBD2	TRBJ2-3	TGCGCCAGCAGCCCCCGCCCCAGCGGGGAGGCAGATACGCAGTATTTT	CASSPRPSGEADTQYF
few	TRBV6-5	.	TRBJ1-6	TGTGCCAGCAGTCAACTCAGAGGGGAGAGCTCCTATAATTCACCCCTCCACTTT	CASSQLRGESSYNSPLHF
many	TRBV5-1	.	TRBJ1-1	TGCGCCAGCAGTCTCAATGGGGCGCCGAACACTGAAGCTTTCTTT	CASSLNGAPNTEAFF
many	TRBV5-1	.	TRBJ2-5	TGCGCCAGCAGCTTGGATGGCAGGGTATACCAAGAGACCCAGTACTTC	CASSLDGRVYQETQYF
.	TRBV12-3/TRBV12-4	TRBD1	TRBJ1-1	TGTGCCAGCAGTCAACAGGGGCTGAGCACTGAAGCTTTCTTT	CASSQQGLSTEAFF
few	TRBV6-5	TRBD1	TRBJ1-2	TGTGCCAGCCATACAGGGGACTATGGCTACACCTTC	CASHTGDYGYTF
.	TRBV20-1	.	TRBJ2-3	TGCAGTGCTAGCCCCGGACTAAGCGGTGATCGAAAGCAGTATTTT	CSASPGLSGDRKQYF
many	TRBV7-3	.	TRBJ1-1	TGTGCCAGCAGCAGACAGGAGAACACTGAAGCTTTCTTT	CASSRQENTEAFF
many	TRBV27	.	TRBJ1-5	TGTGCCAGCAGTTTATTAGGGGGCAATCAGCCCCAGCATTTT	CASSLLGGNQPQHF
.	TRBV5-1	TRBD1	TRBJ1-6	TGCGCCAGCAGCCTTTGGACAGGGGCCAATTCACCCCTCCACTTT	CASSLWTGANSPLHF
.	TRBV7-9	.	TRBJ1-3	TGTGCCAGCAGCGGACAGAAAAGCTCTGGAAACACCATATATTTT	CASSGQKSSGNTIYF
.	TRBV11-2	TRBD1	TRBJ2-3	TGTGCCAGCAGCCAAGTAGGGGGCCCAGATACGCAGTATTTT	CASSQVGGPDTQYF
few	TRBV4-3	TRBD2	TRBJ2-5	TGCGCCAGCAGCCAAGACCGACTAGCGGGGGCCCAAGAGACCCAGTACTTC	CASSQDRLAGAQETQYF
many	TRBV15	TRBD1	TRBJ2-5	TGTGCCACCAGCACGGACAGGGAAACGACCCAGTACTTC	CATSTDRETTQYF
few	TRBV5-1	.	TRBJ1-2	TGCGCCAGCAGCTTCTCGACCCAATATGGCTACACCTTC	CASSFSTQYGYTF
few	TRBV12-3/TRBV12-4	.	TRBJ1-2	TGTGCCAGCAGTTTTGGGGTCGGCTATGGCTACACCTTC	CASSFGVGYGYTF
.	TRBV27	TRBD2	TRBJ2-1	TGTGCCAGCAGTTTCGGGGGGGGGCTCAATGTGCAGTTCTTC	CASSFGGGLNVQFF
few	TRBV20-1	TRBD2	TRBJ2-5	TGCAGTGCGGGGACTAGCGGGGGGGTGCAAGAGACCCAGTACTTC	CSAGTSGGVQETQYF
few	TRBV4-3	.	TRBJ2-3	TGCGCCAGCAGCCAAGATTTATTGACAGCACCGGGCACAGATACGCAGTATTTT	CASSQDLLTAPGTDTQYF
few	TRBV18	TRBD1	TRBJ1-2	TGTGCCAGCTCACAGTCCGGGACAGGGGGCGAGGGCTACACCTTC	CASSQSGTGGEGYTF
few	TRBV7-8	TRBD2	TRBJ2-2	TGTGCTACGGGACTACATAACACCGGGGAGCTGTTTTTT	CATGLHNTGELFF
.	TRBV7-6	TRBD1	TRBJ1-5	TGTGCCAGCAGCACCCGGACAGGGGGCAATCAGCCCCAGCATTTT	CASSTRTGGNQPQHF
.	TRBV19	.	TRBJ1-1	TGTGCCAGTAGTCTGGGGGCTCTCGGCACTGGAGCTTTCTTT	CASSLGALGTGAFF
.	TRBV24-1	TRBD1	TRBJ1-5	TGTGCCACCAGTGATCGGGACAGTCATCAGCCCCAGCATTTT	CATSDRDSHQPQHF
.	TRBV5-1	.	TRBJ2-5	TGCGCCAGCAGAGGACAGTTCCAAGAGACCCAGTACTTC	CASRGQFQETQYF
few	TRBV5-1	.	TRBJ2-7	TGCGCCAGCAGTTTCACGACGGAGGAGCAGTACTTC	CASSFTTEEQYF